What follows are 11 T cell receptor beta chains derived from one specimen sequenced in a study of blood T cell repertoires in COVID-19 (dated by TCRdb to about 2020). Library preparation was by the immunoSEQ multiplex PCR assay. In TCRdb, the immuneACCESS table is reduced to in-frame sequences with V and J assigned. These tables do not hold every clone; where another copy was compared, an unresolved V gene accounts for under half, and the others remain unexplained. The sample data list approximately 83,000 clones, and 85% of these were observed just once. The ten largest clonotypes hold nearly 3.5% of the sample. Input material: peripheral blood. These TCRs come from a man between 50 and 59 years old with acute or convalescent COVID-19.

The chain links TRBV6-4 to TRBJ2-7; the match to TRBD1 covers 10 bases. The CDR3 has 13 residues. V lost 8 bases, J lost 5 bases, and 6 bases stayed unmatched. CDR1 MRHNA and CDR2 SNTAGT come from the germline V gene. The CDR3 loop reads CASETGGRDEQYF. The CDR3 nucleotides are TGTGCCAGCGAGACAGGGGGCCGGGACGAGCAGTACTTC.

This clone was detected only a few times. This sequence joins TRBV5-1 and TRBJ2-5; a possible D gene is TRBD1 (6 bases). The germline V gene has CDR1 SGHRS and CDR2 YFSETQ. Trimming shortened V by 4 bases and J by 0 bases, and 13 bases separated the two germline ends. The CDR3 consists of 15 residues. The CDR3: CASSRVGQYQETQYF. CDR3 bases: TGCGCCAGCAGCCGGGTCGGACAGTACCAAGAGACCCAGTACTTC.

The genes are TRBV19 and TRBJ2-1; D call uncertain. Germline CDR1 reads LNHDA; CDR2 reads SQIVND (reference sequence). The CDR3 contains 15 residues. Trimming stripped 3 bases from V and 5 bases from J, with 14 bases between. For the CDR3, the DNA is TGTGCCAGTAGTATTTCGAGTGCCGGTAACAATGAGCAGTTCTTC. Translated: CASSISSAGNNEQFF.

The chain recombines TRBV6-6 with TRBJ1-4; D unclear. Germline values: CDR1 MNHNY, CDR2 SVGAGI (reference sequence). There are 11 residues in the CDR3. V was clipped by 9 bases and J by 7 bases, with 9 bases between them. DNA for the CDR3: TGTGCCAGTGGTCACGGTGAAAAACTGTTTTTT. This encodes CASGHGEKLFF.

This clone was found once. J is TRBJ1-5 and V is TRBV29-1, with 7 bases aligning to TRBD1. The V gene's germline CDR1 is SQVTM and CDR2 ANQGSEA. The J segment lost 1 base and the V segment lost 3 bases, leaving 3 bases of the junction unmatched. The CDR3 totals 14 residues. CDR3 sequence reads: CSVEVTGSNQPQHF. In nucleotides, the CDR3 is TGCAGCGTTGAGGTGACAGGGAGCAATCAGCCCCAGCATTTT. Variable domain in full (rest from reference TRBV29-1 and TRBJ1-5): SAVISQKPSRDICQRGTSLTIQCQVDSQVTMMFWYRQQPGQSLTLIATANQGSEATYESGFVIDKFPISRPNLTFSTLTVSNMSPEDSSIYLCSVEVTGSNQPQHFGDGTRLSIL.

Of note for this clone: Possible read error: a much larger clone is one base away. Other nucleotide sequences from this sample produce the same CDR3. The V call is TRBV18, the J call TRBJ2-7, with D unclear. Looked up from germline, CDR1 is KGHSH and CDR2 is LQKENI. This CDR3 is 13 amino acids long. Trimming removed 0 bases at V and 1 base at J, with 4 bases between. The CDR3 sequence is CASSPPASYEQYF. CDR3 sequence (DNA): TGTGCCAGCTCACCACCGGCTTCCTACGAGCAGTACTTC.

The chain employs TRBV10-1 and TRBJ2-1; 9 positions agree with TRBD1. After removal of 10 bases from V and 8 bases from J, the junction contained 9 bases not matched to a gene. The CDR3 spans 13 residues. Germline CDR1 is WNHNN and CDR2 is SYGVQD (reference sequence). The CDR3 DNA reads as TGCGCCACGGGGACAGGGTCGGGGCATGAGCAGTTCTTC. This gives the protein CATGTGSGHEQFF.

The CDR3 loop reads CASSLRRDRAYEQYF. CDR3 DNA: TGTGCCAGCAGCTTAAGGCGGGACCGGGCCTACGAGCAGTACTTC. The rearrangement links TRBV7-2 to TRBJ2-7, with a weak D call TRBD2 (6 bases). There are 15 residues in the CDR3. CDR1 is SGHTA and CDR2 is FQGNSA in the germline V gene. V dropped 2 bases and J dropped 2 bases, with 13 bases sitting between them. The variable domain in full, with the rest retrieved from reference TRBV7-2 and TRBJ2-7, is GAGVSQSPSNKVTEKGKDVELRCDPISGHTALYWYRQSLGQGLEFLIYFQGNSAPDKSGLPSDRFSAERTGGSVSTLTIQRTQQEDSAVYLCASSLRRDRAYEQYFGPGTRLTVT.

This rearrangement joins TRBV5-1 to TRBJ2-5; D possibly corresponds to TRBD2 (6 bases). V lost 4 bases and J lost 5, with 18 bases in between. The CDR3 consists of 15 residues. In germline, CDR1 is SGHRS, CDR2 YFSETQ. The CDR3, as DNA: TGCGCCAGCAGCCCCGACCGACTAGTTACGGAGACCCAGTACTTC. It specifies CASSPDRLVTETQYF.

The V and J genes are TRBV6-1 and TRBJ1-2; 7 bases are shared with TRBD1. The CDR3 runs 15 residues. The ends lost 3 bases at V and 4 bases at J; junction bases unmatched: 8. Germline CDR1 MNHNS, CDR2 SASEGT. The CDR3 sequence: CASSERAGGSYGYTF. The CDR3 DNA reads as TGTGCCAGCAGTGAGAGGGCAGGGGGTTCCTATGGCTACACCTTC.

The J gene is TRBJ1-5, the V gene TRBV6-4; possibly TRBD1 for D (5 bases). Germline loops: CDR1 MRHNA, CDR2 SNTAGT. The CDR3 extends over 13 amino acids. Deletions cut 3 bases from V and 3 bases from J, with 6 bases between. The CDR3 DNA is TGTGCCAGCAGTGAGGACAACAATCAGCCCCAGCATTTT. Its protein is CASSEDNNQPQHF.